This T cell receptor beta chain was sequenced in a study of T cell repertoires in cytomegalovirus infection (dated by TCRdb to about 2019). Some background on the complete study: Donor HLA type was relevant to the analysis, as public TCR beta signatures indicated carriage of CMV infection together with the matching HLA type. Results and caveats for the whole study, not just this receptor: In both this cohort and an independent approximately 350-donor cohort, the cumulative frequency of public TCR beta family members distinguished carriers of CMV infection plus the relevant HLA type. In the ex vivo response, HLA-C-restricted CMV-specific TCR beta clonotypes were dominant, and in two of eight donors the single most frequent clonotype came from this HLA-C-restricted group.

CDR1 and CDR2 (SGHAT, FQNNGV) derive from the germline V gene. The CDR3 goes from the cysteine to the phenylalanine over 17 residues. Just CDR3 DNA is preserved here, 51 bases in frame from base 1. V loses 3 bases at its end and J loses 4 bases; junction bases beyond the gene matches: 4. This clonotype was seen repeatedly, ten times or more. The specificity of this receptor is unknown. There are no base qualities to consult, and no much larger clone falls within one base. TCRdb records Illumina HiSeq 1500 as the sequencer. TCRdb reworked the public reads: Q25 trimming with fastp, MiXCR clone assembly, productive beta chains retained. Each record represents a unique CDR3 protein, reported with the most common genes and DNA among its rows. Present in this sample are about 490,000 distinct CDR3 sequences, around 11% of which were seen just once. 10% of the sample goes to the ten largest clones.

Sequencing input: PBMCs. The chain joins TRBV11-2 to TRBJ2-2; TRBD2 matches 14 bases in the middle. The TCR originated in a human donor in good health (CMV status not recorded). Some clones in this sample may be carry-over from other donors' samples. The CDR3 corresponds to CASSLTSGRARTGELFF. The DNA sequence follows: TGTGCCAGCAGCTTGACTAGCGGGAGGGCCCGCACCGGGGAGCTGTTTTTT. With all but the CDR3 taken from the reference TRBV11-2 and TRBJ2-2 genes, the full variable domain is: EAGVAQSPRYKIIEKRQSVAFWCNPISGHATLYWYQQILGQGPKLLIQFQNNGVVDDSQLPKDRFSAERLKGVDSTLKIQPAKLEDSAVYLCASSLTSGRARTGELFFGEGSRLTVL.